This entry lists 22 T cell receptor beta chains sequenced from one sample in a study of post-analysis software for immune sequencing data. Study-wide results and caveats: Elevated frequency relative to controls characterized several TRBV segments in patients, TRBV5-6, TRBV5-1 and TRBV20-1 among them.

Unique molecular identifiers tagged the TCR beta cDNA libraries. TCRdb called the PCR reads again in MiXCR, with one record for every CDR3 protein. This repertoire shows some 890,000 distinct CDR3 sequences, around 53% found once; its top ten account for roughly 4.4%. Antigen specificity for these receptors is unknown. Sequencing was carried out using blood. These receptors originate from a girl aged 10 to 17 with multiple sclerosis.

This clonotype was recorded once. V is TRBV7-8 and J is TRBJ2-7, with D possibly TRBD1 on 6 matching bases. Germline V lookup: CDR1 SGHVS, CDR2 FQNEAQ. Trimming pared 5 bases from V and 0 bases from J, leaving 20 bases between. The length of the CDR3 is 17 residues. The CDR3 DNA reads as TGTGCCAGCAGCCAGATCGGTTTGGAAGGGGGCTCCTACGAGCAGTACTTC. Translated, it gives CASSQIGLEGGSYEQYF.

This clonotype was picked up a small number of times. In DNA form, the CDR3 reads TGTGCCAGCAGACCAAACCTCGGGACTCCATACGAGCAGTACTTC. This translates into CASRPNLGTPYEQYF. The chain employs TRBV12-3 or TRBV12-4 and TRBJ2-7, with a tentative D call TRBD2 (6 bases). The length of the CDR3 is 15 residues. Trimming removed 6 bases from V and 4 bases from J, with 19 bases in between.

The rearrangement joins TRBV6-1 to TRBJ1-2; no clear D gene. Trimming removed 7 bases from V and 2 bases from J, with 11 bases in between. The CDR3 is 13 amino acids. CDR1 and CDR2 from the germline V gene are MNHNS and SASEGT. The chain's CDR3 is CASTPRGNYGYTF. The CDR3 nucleotides read TGTGCCAGCACCCCCCGGGGAAACTATGGCTACACCTTC.

The genes are TRBV27 and TRBJ2-5, with 7 positions matching TRBD2. This CDR3 comprises 14 residues. The germline V gene encodes CDR1 MNHEY and CDR2 SMNVEV (reference sequence). The V gene end was trimmed by 6 bases and the J gene end by 1 base; junction bases not matched to a gene: 5. The CDR3 coding sequence is TGTGCCAGCAGGCGCGGGACTATCCAAGAGACCCAGTACTTC. Translation gives CASRRGTIQETQYF.

This rearrangement joins TRBV20-1 to TRBJ2-1, with 12 bases identical to TRBD2. The CDR3 totals 14 residues. Germline V gene data show CDR1 as DFQATT and CDR2 as SNEGSKA (reference sequence). After removal of 6 bases from V and 10 bases from J, the junction contained 10 bases not matched to a gene. The CDR3 protein is CSAADLAGGREQFF. CDR3 nucleotides: TGCAGTGCCGCTGATCTAGCGGGGGGGCGGGAGCAGTTCTTC.

A few counts support this clonotype. The rearrangement uses TRBV15 and TRBJ1-1; D remains ambiguous. The CDR3 is made up of 14 amino acids. Germline V lookup: CDR1 LNHNV, CDR2 YYDKDF (reference sequence). V was cut by 3 bases and J by 2 bases, with 10 bases left in between. CDR3 sequence: CATSRSLSNTEAFF. The CDR3, as DNA: TGTGCCACCAGCAGGAGTCTAAGTAACACTGAAGCTTTCTTT. Drawing the rest from reference TRBV15 and TRBJ1-1, the complete variable domain is DAMVIQNPRYQVTQFGKPVTLSCSQTLNHNVMYWYQQKSSQAPKLLFHYYDKDFNNEADTPDNFQSRRPNTSFCFLDIRSPGLGDTAMYLCATSRSLSNTEAFFGQGTRLTVV.

The CDR3 nucleotides are TGCGCCAGCTCGCCATTCGGGGATGGCTACACCTTC. Its protein product is CASSPFGDGYTF. The chain couples TRBV5-1 to TRBJ1-2; D remains ambiguous. The CDR3 consists of 12 residues. The germline V and J ends were trimmed by 7 bases and 6 bases, with 13 bases remaining between them. Germline loops: CDR1 SGHRS, CDR2 YFSETQ.

In DNA form, the CDR3 reads TGTGCCAGCAGTCCACCTAGCGGGGGGCCGTACCTGGAAGAGCAGTACTTC. It encodes CASSPPSGGPYLEEQYF. This rearrangement joins TRBV12-3 or TRBV12-4 to TRBJ2-4, with TRBD2 identical over 11 bases. This CDR3 is 17 amino acids long. Unmatched junction bases numbered 19, after V lost 5 bases and J lost 13 bases.

This chain connects TRBV6-1 to TRBJ2-3; 10 bases fit TRBD2. CDR3 size: 17 residues. CDR1 is MNHNS and CDR2 is SASEGT in the germline V gene. The V segment lost 7 bases and the J segment 2 bases; nucleotides outside the gene matches: 12. CDR3 sequence reads: CASTRRGLAGDTDTQYF. The DNA for the CDR3 is TGTGCCAGCACCCGAAGGGGGCTAGCGGGGGACACAGATACGCAGTATTTT.

The rearrangement joins TRBV6-5 to TRBJ1-5; perhaps TRBD1 as D (6 bases). Trimming took off 6 bases at V and 3 bases at J, with 15 bases between the two ends. The CDR3 spans 15 residues. CDR1 and CDR2 from the germline V gene are MNHEY and SVGAGI. The CDR3 sequence: CASSTGQGNNQPQHF. The CDR3, as DNA: TGTGCCAGCAGCACAGGGCAGGGGAACAATCAGCCCCAGCATTTT.

This clonotype has just one count. This sequence joins TRBV20-1 and TRBJ2-1, with TRBD1 matching over 8 bases. This CDR3 is 17 amino acids long. CDR1 DFQATT and CDR2 SNEGSKA come from the germline V gene (reference sequence). V trimming: 2 bases; J trimming: 2 bases; junction bases outside the gene matches: 11. DNA of the CDR3: TGCAGTGCTAGATCGCTTAGACAGGGGAAAACCTACAATGAGCAGTTCTTC. Encoded protein: CSARSLRQGKTYNEQFF.

J is TRBJ1-5 and V is TRBV2, with 8 positions matching TRBD1. Germline CDR1 is SNHLY and CDR2 is FYNNEI. The CDR3 extends over 14 amino acids. V shed 6 bases and J 4 bases; nucleotides not matched to a gene: 5. DNA for the CDR3: TGTGCCAGCAGCGAACAGGGGGTGAATCAGCCCCAGCATTTT. It specifies CASSEQGVNQPQHF.

This chain connects TRBV6-5 to TRBJ2-5, with a possible D match to TRBD1 (6 bases). V was clipped by 5 bases and J by 5 bases, with 18 bases between them. The CDR3 is 15 amino acids. Germline assignment: CDR1 MNHEY and CDR2 SVGAGI. The CDR3 bases are TGTGCCAGCAGTGTACAGGGTAGAACTTCGGAGACCCAGTACTTC. This sequence encodes CASSVQGRTSETQYF.

The chain carries TRBV11-2 and TRBJ2-3, with D possibly being TRBD1 (7 bases). This CDR3 is 16 amino acids long. The germline CDR1 and CDR2 sequences are SGHAT and FQNNGV. V was shortened by 3 bases and J by 0 bases, with 13 bases between the two germline ends. CDR3 sequence (DNA): TGTGCCAGCAGCTTTTTACAGGGGACTAGCACAGATACGCAGTATTTT. Protein sequence: CASSFLQGTSTDTQYF.

J is TRBJ1-2 and V is TRBV7-2; D gene uncertain. The germline V and J ends were trimmed by 4 bases and 5 bases, with 8 bases remaining between them. CDR1 and CDR2 (germline): SGHTA, FQGNSA. The CDR3 is made up of 12 amino acids. CDR3 bases: TGTGCCAGCAGCTCCCTTCGTTATGGCTACACCTTC. This codes for CASSSLRYGYTF.

The CDR3 DNA follows: TGTGCCAGCAGCTTAACGGGACTAGCGCGTAGGAATGAGCAGTTCTTC. Its translation is CASSLTGLARRNEQFF. The J gene is TRBJ2-1, the V gene TRBV7-3, with 10 bases identical to TRBD2. V trimming: 0 bases; J trimming: 7 bases; junction bases outside the gene matches: 6. Germline V gene lookup returns CDR1 SGHTA and CDR2 FQGTGA. The CDR3 loop spans 16 amino acids.

This clonotype was detected once. The chain has TRBV7-2 and TRBJ2-6, with D tentatively TRBD2 (6 bases). Trimming left V 5 bases short and J 0 bases short, with 17 bases between. The CDR3 has 18 amino acids. Germline CDR1 and CDR2: SGHTA and FQGNSA. CDR3 sequence (DNA): TGTGCCAGCAGCCAACAAGCGGGTATAAGCTCTGGGGCCAACGTCCTGACTTTC. Its translation: CASSQQAGISSGANVLTF.

This clonotype came up a few times. The chain links TRBV5-1 to TRBJ2-7, with D perhaps matching TRBD1 or TRBD2 (5 bases each). The CDR3 spans 20 residues. Trimming cost V 4 bases and J 3 bases, with 32 bases left between them. Germline assignment: CDR1 SGHRS and CDR2 YFSETQ. In DNA form, the CDR3 reads TGCGCCAGCAGCATGGGGGACCGGGTTTGGCTCCAAGGCATCTTCTACGAGCAGTACTTC. This encodes CASSMGDRVWLQGIFYEQYF.

This clonotype was counted between two and nine times. This chain links TRBV5-5 with TRBJ2-7, with D possibly matching TRBD1 (6 bases). This CDR3 has 18 residues. Looked up from germline, CDR1 is SGHKS and CDR2 is YYEKEE (reference sequence). V was cut by 4 bases and J by 0 bases, with 23 bases left in between. The CDR3 loop is CASSTNHGTIPVSYEQYF. CDR3 bases: TGTGCCAGCAGCACTAACCACGGGACAATACCTGTCTCCTACGAGCAGTACTTC.

This clonotype was seen only once. This chain joins TRBV20-1 and TRBJ2-3; a weak D match, TRBD2 (5 bases). Trimming cost V 1 base and J 6 bases, with 11 bases left between them. Germline CDR1 and CDR2: DFQATT and SNEGSKA (reference sequence). The CDR3 length is 13 residues. CDR3 nucleotides: TGCAGTGCTAGAGTTCCTGGCGGGGATACGCAGTATTTT. Protein: CSARVPGGDTQYF.

This chain uses TRBV5-1 with TRBJ2-5, with 7 positions matching TRBD2. The germline gives CDR1 SGHRS, CDR2 YFSETQ. This CDR3 has 17 amino acids. The trim removed 4 bases at V and 5 bases at J, leaving 17 bases unmatched. CDR3 DNA sequence: TGCGCCAGCAGCCTAGCTGCTCCCGGGACTAACTCTGAGACCCAGTACTTC. This translates into CASSLAAPGTNSETQYF.

The V gene is TRBV6-5, the J gene TRBJ1-6, with D possibly matching TRBD1 (5 bases). Germline V gives CDR1 MNHEY, CDR2 SVGAGI. The CDR3 length is 14 residues. The V gene lost 2 bases and the J gene lost 14 bases, with 16 bases spanning the gap. The CDR3 DNA is TGTGCCAGCAGTTACCGGGACTCCAGTATGTCCCTCCACTTT. It yields the protein CASSYRDSSMSLHF.